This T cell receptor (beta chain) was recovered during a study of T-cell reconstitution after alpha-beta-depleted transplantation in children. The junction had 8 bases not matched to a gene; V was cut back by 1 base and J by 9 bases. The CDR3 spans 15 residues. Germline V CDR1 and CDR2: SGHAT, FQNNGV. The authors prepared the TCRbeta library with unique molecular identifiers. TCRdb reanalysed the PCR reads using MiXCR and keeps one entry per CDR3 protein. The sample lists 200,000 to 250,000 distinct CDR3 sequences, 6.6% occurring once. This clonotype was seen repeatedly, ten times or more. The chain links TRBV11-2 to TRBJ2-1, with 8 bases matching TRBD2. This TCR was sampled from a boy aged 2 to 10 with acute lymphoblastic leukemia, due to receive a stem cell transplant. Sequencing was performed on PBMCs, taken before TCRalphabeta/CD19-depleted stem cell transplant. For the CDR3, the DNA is TGTGCCAGCAGCTTAGGCGCAGCGGGAGCGGCTGAGCAGTTCTTC. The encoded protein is CASSLGAAGAAEQFF.